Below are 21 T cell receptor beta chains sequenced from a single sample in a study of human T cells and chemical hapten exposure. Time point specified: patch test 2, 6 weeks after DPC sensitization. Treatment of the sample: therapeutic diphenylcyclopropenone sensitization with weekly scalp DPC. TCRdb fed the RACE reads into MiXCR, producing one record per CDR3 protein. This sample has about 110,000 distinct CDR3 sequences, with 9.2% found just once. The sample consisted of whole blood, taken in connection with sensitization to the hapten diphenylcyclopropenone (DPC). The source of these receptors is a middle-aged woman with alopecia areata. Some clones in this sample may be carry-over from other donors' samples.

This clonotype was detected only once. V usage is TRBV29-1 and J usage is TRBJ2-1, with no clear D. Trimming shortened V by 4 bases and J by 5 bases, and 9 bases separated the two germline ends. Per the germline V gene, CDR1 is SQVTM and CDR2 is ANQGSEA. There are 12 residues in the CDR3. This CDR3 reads CSVGQDHNEQFF. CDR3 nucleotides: TGCAGCGTTGGCCAGGACCACAATGAGCAGTTCTTC.

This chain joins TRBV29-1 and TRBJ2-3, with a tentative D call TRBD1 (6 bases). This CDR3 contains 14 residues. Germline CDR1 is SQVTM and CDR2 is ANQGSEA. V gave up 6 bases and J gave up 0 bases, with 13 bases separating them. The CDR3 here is CSVWPGHSTDTQYF. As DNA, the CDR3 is TGCAGCGTGTGGCCGGGACACAGCACAGATACGCAGTATTTT.

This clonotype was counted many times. This CDR3 is CASSRTGDPNQPQHF. CDR3 DNA sequence: TGTGCCAGCAGTCGGACAGGGGATCCCAATCAGCCCCAGCATTTT. V and J are TRBV6-2 or TRBV6-3 and TRBJ1-5; 9 positions match TRBD1. The V segment lost 5 bases and the J segment 3 bases; nucleotides outside the gene matches: 5. The CDR3 totals 15 residues. Germline V gene lookup returns CDR1 MNHEY and CDR2 SVGEGT.

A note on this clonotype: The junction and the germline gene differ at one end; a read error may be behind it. CDR3 sequence reads: CASSVDDSRTNEQFF. In DNA, the CDR3 is TGTGCTAGCAGCGTAGATGACAGTAGGACCAATGAGCAGTTCTTC. The genes are TRBV9 and TRBJ2-1; possibly TRBD1 for D (5 bases). The CDR3 covers 15 residues. CDR1 is SGDLS and CDR2 is YYNGEE in the germline V gene.

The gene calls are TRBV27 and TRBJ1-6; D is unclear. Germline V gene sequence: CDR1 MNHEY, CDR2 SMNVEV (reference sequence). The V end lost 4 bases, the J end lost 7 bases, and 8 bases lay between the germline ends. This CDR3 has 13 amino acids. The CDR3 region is CASSWAENSPLHF. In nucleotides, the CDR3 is TGTGCCAGCAGTTGGGCCGAAAATTCACCCCTCCACTTT.

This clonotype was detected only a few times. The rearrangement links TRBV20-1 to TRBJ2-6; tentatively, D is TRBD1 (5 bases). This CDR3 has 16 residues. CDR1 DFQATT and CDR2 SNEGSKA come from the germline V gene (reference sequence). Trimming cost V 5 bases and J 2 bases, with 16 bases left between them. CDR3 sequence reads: CSALQGNRPGANVLTF. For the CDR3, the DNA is TGCAGTGCTCTCCAGGGAAACAGGCCTGGGGCCAACGTCCTGACTTTC.

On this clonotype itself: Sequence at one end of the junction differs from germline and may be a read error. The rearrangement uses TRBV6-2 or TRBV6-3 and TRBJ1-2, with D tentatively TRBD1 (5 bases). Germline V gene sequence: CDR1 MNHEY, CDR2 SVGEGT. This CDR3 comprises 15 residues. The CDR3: CASSLVGEGIYDYTF. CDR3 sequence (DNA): TGTGCCAGCAGTCTCGTGGGCGAGGGGATCTATGACTACACCTTC.

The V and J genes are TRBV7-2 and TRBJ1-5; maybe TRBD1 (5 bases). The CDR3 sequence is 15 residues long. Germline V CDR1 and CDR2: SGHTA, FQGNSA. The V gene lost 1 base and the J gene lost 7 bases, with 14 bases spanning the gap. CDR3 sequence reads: CASSLEGQAGQPQHF. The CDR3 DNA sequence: TGTGCCAGCAGCTTAGAGGGGCAGGCTGGACAGCCCCAGCATTTT. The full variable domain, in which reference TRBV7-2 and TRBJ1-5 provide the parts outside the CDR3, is GAGVSQSPSNKVTEKGKDVELRCDPISGHTALYWYRQSLGQGLEFLIYFQGNSAPDKSGLPSDRFSAERTGGSVSTLTIQRTQQEDSAVYLCASSLEGQAGQPQHFGDGTRLSIL.

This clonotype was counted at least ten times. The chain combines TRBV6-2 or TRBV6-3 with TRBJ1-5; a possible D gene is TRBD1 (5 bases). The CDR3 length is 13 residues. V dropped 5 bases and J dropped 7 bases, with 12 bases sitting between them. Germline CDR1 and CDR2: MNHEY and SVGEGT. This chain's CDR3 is CASSSWGEQPQHF. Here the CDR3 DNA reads TGTGCCAGCAGTAGTTGGGGGGAACAGCCCCAGCATTTT.

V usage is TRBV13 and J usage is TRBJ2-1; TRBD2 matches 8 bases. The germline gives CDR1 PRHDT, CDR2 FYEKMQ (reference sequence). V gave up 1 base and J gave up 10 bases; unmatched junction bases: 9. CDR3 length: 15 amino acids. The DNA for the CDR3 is TGTGCCAGCAGCTTAGAGGGGACTAGACGACCCGAGCAGTTCTTC. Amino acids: CASSLEGTRRPEQFF.

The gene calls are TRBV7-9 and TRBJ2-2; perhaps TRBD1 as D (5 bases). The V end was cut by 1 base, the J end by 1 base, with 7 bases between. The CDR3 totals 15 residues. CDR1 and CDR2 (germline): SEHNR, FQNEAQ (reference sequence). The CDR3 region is CASSLEGRNTGELFF. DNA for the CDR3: TGTGCCAGCAGCTTAGAGGGGCGGAACACCGGGGAGCTGTTTTTT.

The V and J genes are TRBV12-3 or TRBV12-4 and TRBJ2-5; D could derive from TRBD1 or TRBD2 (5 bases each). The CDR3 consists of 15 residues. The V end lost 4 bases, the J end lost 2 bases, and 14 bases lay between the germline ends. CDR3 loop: CASSSSQGPQETQYF. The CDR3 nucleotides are TGTGCCAGCAGTTCTAGCCAGGGCCCACAAGAGACCCAGTACTTC.

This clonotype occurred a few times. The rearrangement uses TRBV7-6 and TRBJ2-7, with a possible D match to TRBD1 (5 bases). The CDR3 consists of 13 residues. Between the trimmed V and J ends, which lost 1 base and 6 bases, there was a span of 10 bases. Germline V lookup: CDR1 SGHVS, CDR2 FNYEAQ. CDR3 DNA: TGTGCCAGCAGCTTAGTACAGGCAGGCGAGCAGTACTTC. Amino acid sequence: CASSLVQAGEQYF.

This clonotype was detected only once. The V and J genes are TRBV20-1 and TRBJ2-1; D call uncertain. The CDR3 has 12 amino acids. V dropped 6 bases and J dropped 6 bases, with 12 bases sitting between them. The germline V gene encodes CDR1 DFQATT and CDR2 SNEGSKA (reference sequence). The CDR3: CSADGDFNEQFF. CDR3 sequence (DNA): TGCAGTGCAGACGGAGACTTCAATGAGCAGTTCTTC.

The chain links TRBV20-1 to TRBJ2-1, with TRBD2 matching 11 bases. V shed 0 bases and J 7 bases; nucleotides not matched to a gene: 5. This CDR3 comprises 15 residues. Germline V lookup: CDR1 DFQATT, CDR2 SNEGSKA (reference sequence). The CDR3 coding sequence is TGCAGTGCTAGAGATCTACTAGCGGGGGTTAATGAGCAGTTCTTC. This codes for CSARDLLAGVNEQFF.

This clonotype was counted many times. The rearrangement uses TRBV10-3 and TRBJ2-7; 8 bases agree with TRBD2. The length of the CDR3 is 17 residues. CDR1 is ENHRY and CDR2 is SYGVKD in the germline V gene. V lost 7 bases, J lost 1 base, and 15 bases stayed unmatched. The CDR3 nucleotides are TGTGCCATCACCCTGACCCGGGGTAGCGGGGAGTCCTACGAGCAGTACTTC. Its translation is CAITLTRGSGESYEQYF.

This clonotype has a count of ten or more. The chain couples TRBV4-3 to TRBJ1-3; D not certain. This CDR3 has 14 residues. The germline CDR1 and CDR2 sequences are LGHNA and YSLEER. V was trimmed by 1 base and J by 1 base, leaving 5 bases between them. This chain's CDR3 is CASSQGWSGNTIYF. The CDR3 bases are TGCGCCAGCAGCCAAGGATGGTCTGGAAACACCATATATTTT.

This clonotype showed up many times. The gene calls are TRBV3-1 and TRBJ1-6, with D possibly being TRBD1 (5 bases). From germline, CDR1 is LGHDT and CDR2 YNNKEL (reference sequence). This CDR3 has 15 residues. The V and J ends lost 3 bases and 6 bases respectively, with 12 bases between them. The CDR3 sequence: CASSHKAQANSPLHF. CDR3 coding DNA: TGTGCCAGCAGCCACAAGGCACAGGCTAATTCACCCCTCCACTTT.

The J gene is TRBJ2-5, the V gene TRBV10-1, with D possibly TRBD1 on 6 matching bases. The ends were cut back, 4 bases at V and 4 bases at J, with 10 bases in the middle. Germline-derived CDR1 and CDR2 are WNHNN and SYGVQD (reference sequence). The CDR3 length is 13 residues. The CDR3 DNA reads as TGCGCCAGCAGTGGTACAGGGTTAGAGACCCAGTACTTC. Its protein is CASSGTGLETQYF.

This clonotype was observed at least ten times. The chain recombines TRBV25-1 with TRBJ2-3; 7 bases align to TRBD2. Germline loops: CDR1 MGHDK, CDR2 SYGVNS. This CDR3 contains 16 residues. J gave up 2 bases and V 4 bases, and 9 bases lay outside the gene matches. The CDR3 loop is CASSGALAFYTDTQYF. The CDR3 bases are TGTGCCAGCAGTGGCGCACTAGCGTTCTACACAGATACGCAGTATTTT.

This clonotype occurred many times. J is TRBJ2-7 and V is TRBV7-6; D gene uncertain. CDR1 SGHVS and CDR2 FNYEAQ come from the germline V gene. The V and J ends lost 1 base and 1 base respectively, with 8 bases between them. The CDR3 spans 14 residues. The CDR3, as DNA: TGTGCCAGCAGCTTAGATCCGCAATCCTACGAGCAGTACTTC. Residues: CASSLDPQSYEQYF.